This T cell receptor beta chain was retrieved from a study of cytomegalovirus exposure and HLA in healthy donors. Study as a whole: There were roughly 120 million unique TCR beta sequences, drawn from around 180 million T cells, in an earlier analysis. Study conclusions and caveats: In an earlier analysis, about 87% or about 30%: the productive usage of most TCR beta V segments. Reports indicate that TCR beta sequences accurately predicted the HLA-A and HLA-B alleles of most subjects. While the bulk of TCR sequences proved rare, some public TCRs turned up in many donors.

Amplification used 60 Vbeta primers and 13 Jbeta primers. The data were produced by immunoSEQ multiplex PCR, yet TCRdb's version contains in-frame clones alone and is incomplete. Of under 200,000 clones listed, 75% to 90% are singletons. Germline CDR1 SGHAT, CDR2 FQNNGV. J was trimmed by 7 bases and V by 1 base; bases with no gene match: 4. CDR3 length: 13 residues. On this clone: Antigen specificity is unknown.

The V gene is TRBV11-2, the J gene TRBJ2-7, with 7 bases that match TRBD1. Sequences were obtained from PBMCs. The source of this sequence is a woman aged 25 to 39 in good health and CMV-seronegative. Written as DNA, the CDR3 is TGTGCCAGCAGCTTAGTTAGGGGGCTAGAGCAGTACTTC. Translating it yields CASSLVRGLEQYF.